These 9 T cell receptor beta chains were sequenced from one sample in a study of read filtering for tumor transcriptome and immune sequencing. The library was built from about 370 ng RNA with molecular barcoded adaptors for alpha/delta and beta/gamma chains. TCRdb itself ran the reads through MiXCR, one entry per CDR3 protein. The sample records approximately 20,000 distinct CDR3 sequences, roughly 13% being singletons. What was sequenced was a population of CD138-negative cells sorted from bone marrow. These receptors were obtained from a donor aged 40 or older with multiple myeloma.

The chain has TRBV28 and TRBJ2-2; a weak D match, TRBD2 (6 bases). This CDR3 spans 17 amino acids. CDR1 and CDR2 (germline): MDHEN, SYDVKM. V was trimmed by 5 bases and J by 3 bases, leaving 19 bases between them. CDR3 nucleotide sequence: TGTGCCAGCAGTCCCCCCGGGACTCTAATTTACACCGGGGAGCTGTTTTTT. Translation gives CASSPPGTLIYTGELFF.

As for this clonotype: Since a far larger clone is one base different, this is likely a read error. The J gene is TRBJ2-3, the V gene TRBV11-3; possibly TRBD1 for D (7 bases). Germline CDR1 is SGHNT and CDR2 is YENEEA. The ends were cut back, 4 bases at V and 4 bases at J, with 18 bases in the middle. The CDR3 covers 16 residues. The CDR3 DNA follows: TGTGCCAGCAGCTGGGGCGGGGACAGCAGCTCAGATACGCAGTATTTT. This codes for CASSWGGDSSSDTQYF. Full variable domain (rest looked up from reference TRBV11-3 and TRBJ2-3): EAGVVQSPRYKIIEKKQPVAFWCNPISGHNTLYWYLQNLGQGPELLIRYENEEAVDDSQLPKDRFSAERLKGVDSTLKIQPAELGDSAVYLCASSWGGDSSSDTQYFGPGTRLTVL.

This clonotype has at least ten counts. CDR3 in amino acids: CASSEETSYNEQFF. The CDR3 nucleotides read TGTGCCAGTAGTGAGGAGACCTCCTACAATGAGCAGTTCTTC. The V and J genes are TRBV19 and TRBJ2-1; D remains unclear. The CDR3 has 14 residues. With 5 bases removed from V and 0 bases from J, the gap between germline ends came to 8 bases. Germline values: CDR1 LNHDA, CDR2 SQIVND (reference sequence). Based on the CDR3 plus reference TRBV19 and TRBJ2-1, the full variable domain is DGGITQSPKYLFRKEGQNVTLSCEQNLNHDAMYWYRQDPGQGLRLIYYSQIVNDFQKGDIAEGYSVSREKKESFPLTVTSAQKNPTAFYLCASSEETSYNEQFFGPGTRLTVL.

This chain joins TRBV5-5 and TRBJ2-3; weak D call: TRBD2 (6 bases). Between the trimmed V and J ends, which lost 2 bases and 1 base, there was a span of 14 bases. There are 16 residues in the CDR3. Germline V lookup: CDR1 SGHKS, CDR2 YYEKEE (reference sequence). The CDR3 protein is CASSLAVLARTDTQYF. CDR3 sequence (DNA): TGTGCCAGCAGCTTAGCGGTCCTAGCGCGCACAGATACGCAGTATTTT.

This clonotype was detected many times. The chain couples TRBV5-4 to TRBJ2-3, with 10 bases that match TRBD1. V shed 5 bases and J 3 bases; nucleotides not matched to a gene: 3. Germline CDR1 is SGHNT and CDR2 is YYREEE (reference sequence). The CDR3 is 14 amino acids. CDR3 DNA: TGTGCCAGCAGACGGGACAGGGGAACAGATACGCAGTATTTT. Translating gives CASRRDRGTDTQYF.

Here the CDR3 reads CASSRGGGVLPQHF. In DNA form, the CDR3 reads TGTGCCAGCAGTCGCGGGGGCGGCGTGCTGCCCCAGCATTTT. V is TRBV28 and J is TRBJ1-5, with a possible D match to TRBD1 (6 bases). This CDR3 is 14 amino acids long. Germline values: CDR1 MDHEN, CDR2 SYDVKM. V was clipped by 5 bases and J by 9 bases, with 17 bases between them.

In its sample, this clonotype was seen many times. V usage is TRBV28 and J usage is TRBJ2-3; perhaps D is TRBD1 or TRBD2 (5 bases each). The germline V gene has CDR1 MDHEN and CDR2 SYDVKM. The CDR3 is 15 residues long. V gave up 5 bases and J gave up 6 bases, with 18 bases separating them. Here the CDR3 reads CASSPGTALRDTQYF. CDR3 in DNA: TGTGCCAGCAGTCCTGGGACGGCCTTACGTGATACGCAGTATTTT.

This clonotype was found many times. The chain has TRBV3-1 and TRBJ1-1; no firm D call. V lost 4 bases to trimming and J lost 1 base, with 7 bases between them. The CDR3 totals 13 residues. Per germline, CDR1 LGHDT and CDR2 YNNKEL (reference sequence). CDR3 nucleotide sequence: TGTGCCAGCAGCCCCGCTTCGAACACTGAAGCTTTCTTT. It translates to CASSPASNTEAFF.

This clonotype occurred many times. CDR3 in amino acids: CSVVGRRGLETQYF. The CDR3 DNA reads as TGCAGCGTTGTCGGTCGCAGGGGGCTAGAGACCCAGTACTTC. J is TRBJ2-5 and V is TRBV29-1; TRBD1 aligns across 8 bases. The CDR3 loop spans 14 amino acids. V trimming: 4 bases; J trimming: 4 bases; junction bases outside the gene matches: 8. The germline gives CDR1 SQVTM, CDR2 ANQGSEA.